These 3 T cell receptor beta chains were all obtained from the same sample, sequenced in a study of tumor-infiltrating lymphocytes in primary liver carcinoma. Making TCR beta cDNA involved roughly 0.55 ug total RNA and a constant-region primer. The TCR beta library was amplified through three nested multiplex PCR rounds in a modified ARM-PCR procedure. TRBV1-TRBV30 forward primers and a C-beta reverse primer were used in the first two PCR rounds, which each ran for approximately 10 cycles. MiXCR was run by TCRdb on the multiplex PCR reads, yielding one entry per CDR3 protein. The data hold about 310,000 distinct CDR3 sequences, with approximately 58% observed a single time. Germline DNA was also extracted, and blood RNA derived from unsorted whole blood. Sequenced: peripheral blood. These receptor sequences come from a woman in her 30s with primary liver carcinoma and hepatitis B virus infection.

Note on this clonotype: Being one base from a much bigger clone, this may be a read error. The chain is built from TRBV29-1 and TRBJ2-7; TRBD1 aligns across 8 bases. Germline V lookup: CDR1 SQVTM, CDR2 ANQGSEA. The ends lost 1 base at V and 8 bases at J; junction bases unmatched: 4. CDR3 size: 12 residues. Written as DNA, the CDR3 is TGCAGCGTTGAAGGGACAGGGTCCAAGCAGTACTTC. Protein: CSVEGTGSKQYF.

This clonotype has just a few counts. This sequence joins TRBV29-1 and TRBJ2-3; D might be TRBD2 (6 bases). CDR1 and CDR2 from the germline V gene are SQVTM and ANQGSEA. V was pared by 0 bases and J by 8 bases, with 6 bases between. This CDR3 region has 11 residues. The CDR3 DNA reads as TGCAGCGTTGAAGAGGGGGGTACGCAGTATTTT. Translation: CSVEEGGTQYF.

This clonotype came up many times. This chain uses TRBV4-1 with TRBJ2-7; D might be TRBD2 (6 bases). Germline V gene data show CDR1 as MGHRA and CDR2 as YSYEKL. The CDR3 runs 15 residues. Trimming took 3 bases from V and 6 from J, leaving 18 bases between them. The CDR3 reads CASSQGRGGRGEQYF. DNA of the CDR3: TGCGCCAGCAGCCAGGGGAGAGGAGGGAGAGGCGAGCAGTACTTC.